This TCR beta chain stems from a study of T cell repertoires in cytomegalovirus infection (dated by TCRdb to the late 2010s). Regarding the complete study: Alongside well-studied HLA-B-restricted epitopes, the peptide stimulations were aimed at recently identified HLA-C-restricted CMV epitopes, whose presentation resists viral immunomodulation. Donor HLA type was relevant to the analysis, as public TCR beta signatures indicated carriage of CMV infection together with the matching HLA type. The research as a whole found: In both this cohort and an independent cohort of over 350 donors, the cumulative frequency of public TCR beta family members distinguished carriers of CMV infection plus the relevant HLA type. The ex vivo response was dominated by HLA-C-restricted CMV-specific TCR beta clonotypes, and the single most frequent clonotype in two of eight donors was supplied by these HLA-C-restricted clonotypes.

The V and J ends are trimmed by 7 bases and 4 bases, leaving 17 bases between them. The CDR1 and CDR2 encoded by the germline V gene (reference sequence) are LNHDA and SQIVND. The CDR3 sequence holds 15 residues, the cysteine and phenylalanine included. Of all the DNA, just the CDR3 is kept, 45 bases in frame from base 1. A few counts support this clonotype. This receptor's antigen is unknown. No base-level quality is on record; no much larger clone is a single base apart. The sequencer listed for this sample is Illumina HiSeq 1500. TCRdb reran the public reads through fastp at Q25 and MiXCR, keeping productive beta chains. Duplicate CDR3 protein sequences are folded into a single record with the most common DNA and genes. The sample table records some 940,000 distinct CDR3 sequences; around 30% of these occur just once. The ten largest make up more than 13% of the sample. Explained via the paper, the treatment or condition label denotes: in vitro stimulation with specific CMV peptide epitopes to enrich CMV-specific T cells.

The receptor's source is a human donor in good health (CMV status not recorded). Some clones in this sample may be carry-over from other donors' samples. The starting material was cultured CD8+ T cells from PBMCs, obtained from culture after CMV antigen stimulation. The chain is assembled from TRBV19 and TRBJ2-1; a weak D assignment points to TRBD2 (7 bases agree). The CDR3 protein sequence reads: CASTPWGGAYNEQFF. The nucleotide sequence reads TGTGCCAGTACTCCATGGGGGGGGGCTTACAATGAGCAGTTCTTC.